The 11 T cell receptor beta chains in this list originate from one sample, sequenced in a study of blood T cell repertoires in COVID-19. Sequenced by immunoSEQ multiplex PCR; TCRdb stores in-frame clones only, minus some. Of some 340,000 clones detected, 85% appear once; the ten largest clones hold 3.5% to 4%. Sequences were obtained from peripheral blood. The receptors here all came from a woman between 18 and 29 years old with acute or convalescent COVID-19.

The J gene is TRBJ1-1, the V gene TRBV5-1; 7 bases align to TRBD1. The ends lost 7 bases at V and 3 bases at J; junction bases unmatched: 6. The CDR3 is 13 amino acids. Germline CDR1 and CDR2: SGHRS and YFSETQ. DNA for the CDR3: TGCGCCAGCCAGAACAGGGGCGACACTGAAGCTTTCTTT. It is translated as CASQNRGDTEAFF.

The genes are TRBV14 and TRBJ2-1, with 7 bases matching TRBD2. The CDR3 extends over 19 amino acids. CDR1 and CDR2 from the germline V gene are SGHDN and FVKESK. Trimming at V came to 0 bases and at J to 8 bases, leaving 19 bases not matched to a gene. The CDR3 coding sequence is TGTGCCAGCAGCCAAGAAGTTGCAGTAGCGGGCTATCGTGGGGATGAGCAGTTCTTC. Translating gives CASSQEVAVAGYRGDEQFF.

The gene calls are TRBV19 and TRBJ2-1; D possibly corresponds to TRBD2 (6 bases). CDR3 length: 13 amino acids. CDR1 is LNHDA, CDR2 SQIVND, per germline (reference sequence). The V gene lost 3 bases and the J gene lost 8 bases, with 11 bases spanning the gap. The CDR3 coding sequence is TGTGCCAGTAGTATCGCTTGGGGGGATGAGCAGTTCTTC. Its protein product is CASSIAWGDEQFF.

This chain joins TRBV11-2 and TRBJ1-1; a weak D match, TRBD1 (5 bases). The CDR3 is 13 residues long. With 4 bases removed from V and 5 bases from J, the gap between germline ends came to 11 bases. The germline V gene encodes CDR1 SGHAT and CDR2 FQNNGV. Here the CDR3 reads CASSWGGETEAFF. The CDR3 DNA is TGTGCCAGCAGCTGGGGGGGAGAAACTGAAGCTTTCTTT.

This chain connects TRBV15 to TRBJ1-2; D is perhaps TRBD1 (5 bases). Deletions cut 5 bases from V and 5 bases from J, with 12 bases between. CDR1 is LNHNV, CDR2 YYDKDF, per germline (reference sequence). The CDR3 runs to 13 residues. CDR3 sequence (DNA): TGTGCCACCAGCTCCTTGTCAGGGTATGGCTACACCTTC. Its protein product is CATSSLSGYGYTF.

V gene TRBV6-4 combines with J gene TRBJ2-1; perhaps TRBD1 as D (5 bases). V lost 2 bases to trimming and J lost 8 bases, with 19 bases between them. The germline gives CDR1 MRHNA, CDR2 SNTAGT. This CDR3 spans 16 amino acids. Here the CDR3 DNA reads TGTGCCAGCAGTGACCCTCCGGGCCAGGGCAGTGATGAGCAGTTCTTC. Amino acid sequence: CASSDPPGQGSDEQFF.

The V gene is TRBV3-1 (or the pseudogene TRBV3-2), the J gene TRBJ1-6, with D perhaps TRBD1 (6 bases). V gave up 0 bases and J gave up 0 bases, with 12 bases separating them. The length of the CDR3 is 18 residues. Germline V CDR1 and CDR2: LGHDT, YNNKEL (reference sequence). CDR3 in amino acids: CASSQDLGGVSYNSPLHF. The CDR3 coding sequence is TGTGCCAGCAGCCAAGATTTAGGGGGAGTCTCCTATAATTCACCCCTCCACTTT.

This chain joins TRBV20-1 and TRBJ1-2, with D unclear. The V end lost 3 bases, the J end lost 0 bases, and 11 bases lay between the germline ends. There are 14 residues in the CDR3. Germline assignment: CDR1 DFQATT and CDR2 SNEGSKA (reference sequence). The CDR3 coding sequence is TGCAGTGCTAGTTCGGGTGGAGCTAACTATGGCTACACCTTC. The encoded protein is CSASSGGANYGYTF.

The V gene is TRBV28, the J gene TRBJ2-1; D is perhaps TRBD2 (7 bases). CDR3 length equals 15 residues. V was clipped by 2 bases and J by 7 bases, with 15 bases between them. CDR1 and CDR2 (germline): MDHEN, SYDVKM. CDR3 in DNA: TGTGCCAGCAGTTTAGACCGGGGGGCCTGGAATGAGCAGTTCTTC. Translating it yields CASSLDRGAWNEQFF.

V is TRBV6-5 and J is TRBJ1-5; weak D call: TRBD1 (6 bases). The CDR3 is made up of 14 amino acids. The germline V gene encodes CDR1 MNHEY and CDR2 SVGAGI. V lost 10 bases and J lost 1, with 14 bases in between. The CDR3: CATRTGTSNQPQHF. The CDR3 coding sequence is TGTGCCACTCGTACAGGGACGAGCAATCAGCCCCAGCATTTT.

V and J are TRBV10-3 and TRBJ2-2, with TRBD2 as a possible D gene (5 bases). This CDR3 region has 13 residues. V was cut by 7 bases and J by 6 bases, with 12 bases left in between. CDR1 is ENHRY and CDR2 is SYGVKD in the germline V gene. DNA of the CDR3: TGTGCCATCACCCAACGCGGGTCCGGGGAGCTGTTTTTT. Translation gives CAITQRGSGELFF.